These 21 T cell receptor beta chains were sequenced from one sample in a study of T cell responses to AZD1222 COVID-19 vaccine. Using immunoSEQ multiplex PCR, the repertoire was profiled, and TCRdb retains in-frame clones only, with some absent. The repertoire holds 130,000 to 150,000 clones, about 90% seen once, with approximately 2.1% in the top ten. Source: peripheral blood, taken on day 0 of AZD1222 vaccination. Source of these receptors: an adult in good health.

CDR3 coding DNA: TGTGCCAGCAGCCCCCTGTCAGGGGGGGGTAGCACAGATACGCAGTATTTT. It codes for CASSPLSGGGSTDTQYF. This chain uses TRBV5-4 with TRBJ2-3; D may match TRBD1 or TRBD2 (7 bases each). Germline-derived CDR1 and CDR2 are SGHNT and YYREEE (reference sequence). CDR3 length equals 17 residues. V lost 4 bases and J lost 0, with 18 bases in between.

V is TRBV7-2 and J is TRBJ1-6; no clear D gene. The CDR3 loop spans 15 amino acids. V lost 0 bases and J lost 10, with 13 bases in between. Germline V CDR1 and CDR2: SGHTA, FQGNSA. CDR3: CASSLAHGLGSPLHF. The CDR3 DNA follows: TGTGCCAGCAGCTTAGCTCATGGGCTTGGATCACCCCTCCACTTT.

This clone was seen a few times. The J gene is TRBJ2-3, the V gene TRBV20-1, with no clear D. The CDR3 sequence is 10 residues long. The V gene's germline CDR1 is DFQATT and CDR2 SNEGSKA (reference sequence). V lost 6 bases and J lost 6, with 7 bases in between. DNA for the CDR3: TGCAGTGCCCCGAGGGATACGCAGTATTTT. The encoded protein is CSAPRDTQYF.

V and J are TRBV11-2 and TRBJ2-7; 7 bases are shared with TRBD1. CDR3 length: 13 residues. CDR1 and CDR2 from the germline V gene are SGHAT and FQNNGV. Losses at the gene ends were 7 bases for V and 5 bases for J; bases not matched to a gene: 8. CDR3 bases: TGTGCCAGCACCCAGCAGGGGGACCACGAGCAGTACTTC. This gives the protein CASTQQGDHEQYF.

About this clone: The same CDR3 is also encoded by other DNA sequences in this sample. The chain links TRBV4-3 to TRBJ1-5; the D is unclear. This CDR3 has 13 amino acids. V was shortened by 1 base and J by 3 bases, with 4 bases between the two germline ends. CDR1 and CDR2 from the germline V gene are LGHNA and YSLEER. The CDR3, as DNA: TGCGCCAGCAGCCAAGGACTCAATCAGCCCCAGCATTTT. Translating gives CASSQGLNQPQHF.

This chain joins TRBV29-1 and TRBJ2-1; tentatively, D is TRBD2 (6 bases). Trimming left V 8 bases short and J 5 bases short, with 22 bases between. CDR3 length equals 15 residues. From germline, CDR1 is SQVTM and CDR2 ANQGSEA. Here the CDR3 DNA reads TGCAGCCTTTTTTCGTACGGCGGGGCGGACAATGAGCAGTTCTTC. Its translation is CSLFSYGGADNEQFF.

The chain employs TRBV29-1 and TRBJ2-5; D is uncertain. The CDR3 totals 11 residues. Germline CDR1 is SQVTM and CDR2 is ANQGSEA. The V and J ends lost 3 bases and 4 bases respectively, with 6 bases between them. The CDR3 is CSVDLLETQYF. The CDR3 bases are TGCAGCGTTGATCTGTTAGAGACCCAGTACTTC. Variable domain in full (rest from reference TRBV29-1 and TRBJ2-5): SAVISQKPSRDICQRGTSLTIQCQVDSQVTMMFWYRQQPGQSLTLIATANQGSEATYESGFVIDKFPISRPNLTFSTLTVSNMSPEDSSIYLCSVDLLETQYFGPGTRLLVL.

CDR3 in DNA: TGTGCCAGTAGTATTGGGTTGAGTCAGCCCCAGCATTTT. Its protein product is CASSIGLSQPQHF. The chain carries TRBV19 and TRBJ1-5; D is uncertain. Germline lookup yields CDR1 LNHDA and CDR2 SQIVND (reference sequence). The CDR3 spans 13 residues. Trimming left V 3 bases short and J 6 bases short, with 9 bases between.

The chain joins TRBV27 to TRBJ2-1; D is tentatively TRBD1 or TRBD2 (5 bases each). V lost 4 bases and J lost 5, with 15 bases in between. The length of the CDR3 is 15 residues. Germline loops: CDR1 MNHEY, CDR2 SMNVEV (reference sequence). For the CDR3, the DNA is TGTGCCAGCAGTTCTTACCGGGACCTAAACAATGAGCAGTTCTTC. This encodes CASSSYRDLNNEQFF.

The genes are TRBV4-3 and TRBJ1-6; tentatively, D is TRBD1 (6 bases). The length of the CDR3 is 15 residues. CDR1 LGHNA and CDR2 YSLEER come from the germline V gene. The V and J ends lost 1 base and 9 bases respectively, with 13 bases between them. Here the CDR3 DNA reads TGCGCCAGCAGCCAAGCCCGGGGGGGGCCTTCACCCCTCCACTTT. Translating it yields CASSQARGGPSPLHF.

V gene TRBV11-1 combines with J gene TRBJ2-7; 10 bases align to TRBD1. After removal of 3 bases from V and 3 bases from J, the junction contained 5 bases not matched to a gene. CDR3 length equals 15 residues. Per germline, CDR1 SGHAT and CDR2 FQDESV (reference sequence). The CDR3 sequence is CASSFPGQGIYEQYF. In nucleotides, the CDR3 is TGTGCCAGCAGCTTCCCGGGACAGGGGATCTACGAGCAGTACTTC.

V gene TRBV9 combines with J gene TRBJ2-3; D possibly uses TRBD1 or TRBD2 (6 bases each). The germline CDR1 and CDR2 sequences are SGDLS and YYNGEE. The CDR3 runs to 14 residues. Trimming took off 1 base at V and 12 bases at J, with 18 bases between the two ends. CDR3 region: CASSVLSGADEQYF. In DNA, the CDR3 is TGTGCCAGCAGCGTATTATCGGGGGCCGATGAACAGTATTTT.

The rearrangement joins TRBV10-3 to TRBJ1-2; no definite D call. V gave up 7 bases and J gave up 5 bases, with 23 bases separating them. Germline CDR1 ENHRY, CDR2 SYGVKD. The CDR3 consists of 16 residues. The CDR3 is CAITDGGETLGYGYTF. The CDR3 DNA reads as TGTGCCATCACCGACGGAGGAGAAACCCTAGGGTATGGCTACACCTTC.

The chain links TRBV6-6 to TRBJ2-5; the D gene is possibly TRBD1 (5 bases). The germline gives CDR1 MNHNY, CDR2 SVGAGI (reference sequence). Trimming left V 6 bases short and J 5 bases short, with 19 bases between. The CDR3 covers 15 residues. CDR3 loop: CASSFQPRVGETQYF. The CDR3, as DNA: TGTGCCAGCAGCTTCCAACCCAGGGTGGGGGAGACCCAGTACTTC.

The J gene is TRBJ2-7, the V gene TRBV5-4; TRBD2 might be the D (6 bases). CDR1 and CDR2 (germline): SGHNT, YYREEE (reference sequence). This CDR3 has 15 residues. The ends were cut back, 4 bases at V and 0 bases at J, with 14 bases in the middle. The CDR3 here is CASSLRDGSSYEQYF. The CDR3 region has the DNA TGTGCCAGCAGCCTCCGGGACGGGAGCTCCTACGAGCAGTACTTC.

This clone has just one count. This sequence joins TRBV7-9 and TRBJ2-3; 8 nucleotides agree with TRBD2. With V trimmed by 2 bases and J by 7 bases, 8 bases remained unmatched. CDR1 and CDR2 from the germline V gene are SEHNR and FQNEAQ (reference sequence). The CDR3 is made up of 15 amino acids. DNA of the CDR3: TGTGCCAGCAGCTTATCGGGACTAGATCGATATACGCAGTATTTT. As protein: CASSLSGLDRYTQYF.

CDR3 protein: CASSLDRVATGELFF. The CDR3 DNA reads TGCGCCAGCAGCTTGGACAGGGTGGCCACCGGGGAGCTGTTTTTT. The chain carries TRBV5-1 and TRBJ2-2, with a possible D match to TRBD1 (6 bases). This CDR3 spans 15 amino acids. V shed 0 bases and J shed 4 bases, with 10 bases lying between them. The germline V gene has CDR1 SGHRS and CDR2 YFSETQ. Filled out from reference TRBV5-1 and TRBJ2-2, the complete variable domain reads KAGVTQTPRYLIKTRGQQVTLSCSPISGHRSVSWYQQTPGQGLQFLFEYFSETQRNKGNFPGRFSGRQFSNSRSEMNVSTLELGDSALYLCASSLDRVATGELFFGEGSRLTVL.

This chain uses TRBV7-2 with TRBJ2-7; D possibly corresponds to TRBD1 (6 bases). This CDR3 has 16 amino acids. V lost 5 bases and J 3 bases, leaving 20 bases between the germline ends. In germline, CDR1 is SGHTA, CDR2 FQGNSA. CDR3 DNA sequence: TGTGCCAGCAGCCGTACTTCGGACAGCACGAACTACGAGCAGTACTTC. It codes for CASSRTSDSTNYEQYF.

The rearrangement links TRBV5-1 to TRBJ2-2, with 7 bases matching TRBD2. CDR3 size: 13 residues. V lost 7 bases, J lost 2 bases, and 2 bases stayed unmatched. Germline V gives CDR1 SGHRS, CDR2 YFSETQ. The CDR3 here is CASLGLNTGELFF. The CDR3 nucleotides are TGCGCCAGCTTGGGACTAAACACCGGGGAGCTGTTTTTT.

This rearrangement joins TRBV30 to TRBJ2-2; D possibly corresponds to TRBD2 (6 bases). Trimming took 2 bases from V and 6 from J, leaving 7 bases between them. Germline lookup yields CDR1 GTSNPN and CDR2 SVGIG (reference sequence). CDR3 length equals 12 residues. CDR3 loop: CAWSWGAGELFF. In DNA form, the CDR3 reads TGTGCCTGGAGTTGGGGGGCCGGGGAGCTGTTTTTT.

The chain combines TRBV20-1 with TRBJ1-2; 8 positions agree with TRBD1. This CDR3 region has 11 residues. Germline loops: CDR1 DFQATT, CDR2 SNEGSKA (reference sequence). In nucleotides, the CDR3 is TGCAGCGCCGACAGGGGCTATGGCTACACCTTC. It yields the protein CSADRGYGYTF.